The 10 T cell receptor delta chains reported below all come from one sample, sequenced in a study of delta chains in infants with herpesvirus infections. PBMC RNA was reverse transcribed using gamma-chain- and delta-chain-specific primers. TCRdb re-called clones from the RT-PCR reads via CATT. The sample consists of some 1,600 delta-chain clones, 28% of them appearing once. Sequences were derived from peripheral blood, sampled at time point 3 of longitudinal follow-up. These receptor sequences come from a human donor who was a Ugandan infant, either HIV-exposed or HIV-unexposed (not recorded which).

J is TRDJ2 and V is TRDV2; 8 bases are a match to TRDD3. This CDR3 spans 20 amino acids. With V trimmed by 2 bases and J by 0 bases, 16 bases remained unmatched. Per germline, CDR1 GEAIGNYY and CDR2 EKD. DNA for the CDR3: TGTGCCTGTGACAAAATACTGGGGGGCGTGCAACTTACTTTGACAGCACAACTCTTCTTT. As protein: CACDKILGGVQLTLTAQLFF.

In its sample, this clone ranks as large (0.1 to 1%). The V and J genes are TRDV1 and TRDJ1; 8 nucleotides align to TRDD3. Germline CDR1 is TSWWSYY and CDR2 is QGS. CDR3 length: 16 amino acids. V shed 9 bases, J shed 1 base, and the junction held 13 bases outside the gene matches. The CDR3 loop is CALHRDTGGLTDKLIF. The CDR3 region has the DNA TGTGCTCTCCATCGCGATACTGGGGGGCTCACCGATAAACTCATCTTT.

This clone has only a few counts. CDR3 bases: TGTGCCTGTGTTCCCCTGGGGGATAGGCGGAAGTACACCGATAAACTCATCTTT. Amino acids: CACVPLGDRRKYTDKLIF. The V call is TRDV2, the J call TRDJ1; 10 nucleotides agree with TRDD3. Germline V CDR1 and CDR2: GEAIGNYY, EKD. This CDR3 has 18 residues. Trimming took 5 bases from V and 0 from J; bases not matched to a gene: 14.

This clone is categorized as large. V is TRDV1 and J is TRDJ1, with 13 bases fitting TRDD3. V shed 2 bases, J shed 0 bases, and the junction held 33 bases outside the gene matches. This CDR3 region has 27 residues. CDR1 and CDR2 from the germline V gene are TSWWSYY and QGS. CDR3 bases: TGTGCTCTTGGGGAATATAATTCCTACTACCCGTACTGGGGGATACGCTCCAAAGTACCGTACACCGATAAACTCATCTTT. Translation gives CALGEYNSYYPYWGIRSKVPYTDKLIF.

Relative to its sample, this clone is large (0.1 to 1%). The CDR3 protein is CACDQLLGDISWDTRQMFF. CDR3 in DNA: TGTGCCTGTGACCAATTACTGGGGGATATCTCCTGGGACACCCGACAGATGTTTTTC. The V gene is TRDV2, the J gene TRDJ3; 11 bases fit TRDD3. J lost 0 bases, V lost 3 bases, and 6 bases had no gene match. The CDR3 spans 19 residues. The germline gives CDR1 GEAIGNYY, CDR2 EKD.

The chain links TRDV1 to TRDJ1, with 7 bases that match TRDD3. CDR1 is TSWWSYY, CDR2 QGS, per germline. The CDR3 is 23 residues long. The trim removed 1 base at V and 0 bases at J, leaving 26 bases unmatched. The CDR3 sequence: CALGEHPIPIVLLGTMYTDKLIF. DNA for the CDR3: TGTGCTCTTGGGGAACATCCTATACCAATCGTATTACTGGGGACTATGTACACCGATAAACTCATCTTT.

The chain is built from TRDV1 and TRDJ1; the match to TRDD3 covers 7 bases. CDR1 TSWWSYY and CDR2 QGS come from the germline V gene. This CDR3 contains 17 residues. The V and J ends lost 0 bases and 0 bases, in that order; junction bases with no gene match: 7. In nucleotides, the CDR3 is TGTGCTCTTGGGGAACTGGGGGATCCCCTTGACACCGATAAACTCATCTTT. Its protein is CALGELGDPLDTDKLIF.

This clone was seen more than once but under ten times. V usage is TRDV1 and J usage is TRDJ2; weak D call: TRDD2 (6 bases). Germline assignment: CDR1 TSWWSYY and CDR2 QGS. Trimming removed 3 bases from V and 0 bases from J, with 23 bases in between. The CDR3 loop spans 20 amino acids. CDR3 nucleotides: TGTGCTCTTGGGGACCGCCCTCCTACTCTCGTACAAGCTTTGACAGCACAACTCTTCTTT. This sequence encodes CALGDRPPTLVQALTAQLFF.

This clone was recorded only once. This chain connects TRDV2 to TRDJ3; TRDD3 aligns across 10 bases. The germline V gene has CDR1 GEAIGNYY and CDR2 EKD. There are 17 residues in the CDR3. The trim removed 0 bases at V and 3 bases at J, leaving 1 base unmatched. The CDR3 DNA reads TGTGCCTGTGACACCGCTGGGGGATACTGGGACACCCGACAGATGTTTTTC. Residues: CACDTAGGYWDTRQMFF.

By frequency in the sample, this clone is large. V and J are TRDV1 and TRDJ2, with 7 bases matching TRDD3. Germline CDR1 and CDR2: TSWWSYY and QGS. V was clipped by 4 bases and J by 4 bases; unmatched bases: 12. CDR3 length: 17 residues. This chain's CDR3 is CALGGSVRDTPTAQLFF. DNA for the CDR3: TGTGCTCTTGGGGGATCGGTACGGGATACCCCGACAGCACAACTCTTCTTT.